This T cell receptor beta chain was profiled in a study of identical twins. TCRdb fed the 5' RACE reads into MiXCR, producing one record per CDR3 protein. This table holds about 280,000 distinct CDR3 sequences, under 9% found once. Notes on this clonotype: Its antigen is undetermined.

Study-level findings and limits: With monozygotic twins, out-of-frame TCR alpha sharing exceeded what models estimated.

In addition, the sample was reused for a study of yellow fever vaccine responses in identical twins. From that study: Reportedly, twins showed a vaccine T cell response that looked partly convergent and partly personalized.

The sequenced sample was memory (CD45RO+) T cells sorted from blood. This clonotype was obtained from a woman between 18 and 30 years old in good health.

CDR3 DNA: TGTGCCAGCAGCCCTGAGGGCCTCTTCTACGAGCAGTACTTC. This translates into CASSPEGLFYEQYF. The chain employs TRBV7-9 and TRBJ2-7; possibly TRBD2 for D (5 bases). With 5 bases removed from V and 3 bases from J, the gap between germline ends came to 14 bases. Germline CDR1 and CDR2: SEHNR and FQNEAQ (reference sequence). The CDR3 sequence is 14 residues long.